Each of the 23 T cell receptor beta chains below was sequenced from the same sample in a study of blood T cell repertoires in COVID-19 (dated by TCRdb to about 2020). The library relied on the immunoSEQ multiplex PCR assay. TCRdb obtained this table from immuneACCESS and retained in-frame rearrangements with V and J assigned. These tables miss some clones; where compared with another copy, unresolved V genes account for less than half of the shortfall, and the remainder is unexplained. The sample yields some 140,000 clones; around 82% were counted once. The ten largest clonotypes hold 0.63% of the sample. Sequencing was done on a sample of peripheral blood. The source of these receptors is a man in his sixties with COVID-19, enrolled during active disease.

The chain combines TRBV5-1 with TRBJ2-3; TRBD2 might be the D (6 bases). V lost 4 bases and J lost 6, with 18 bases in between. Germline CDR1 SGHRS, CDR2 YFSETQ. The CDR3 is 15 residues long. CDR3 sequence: CASSLATGDLDTQYF. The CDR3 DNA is TGCGCCAGCAGCCTAGCGACCGGCGACCTGGATACGCAGTATTTT.

In DNA, the CDR3 is TGTGCCAGTAGTAGACAGGTCGGGTTTGAACTGTTTTTT. Translated, it gives CASSRQVGFELFF. This chain connects TRBV19 to TRBJ1-4; tentative D call: TRBD1 (6 bases). This CDR3 spans 13 amino acids. V shed 4 bases and J shed 12 bases, with 15 bases lying between them. Looked up from germline, CDR1 is LNHDA and CDR2 is SQIVND (reference sequence).

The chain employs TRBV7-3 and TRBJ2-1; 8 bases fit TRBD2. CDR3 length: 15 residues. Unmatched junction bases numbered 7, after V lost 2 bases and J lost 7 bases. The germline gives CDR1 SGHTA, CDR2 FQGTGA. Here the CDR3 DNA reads TGTGCCAGCAGCTTATTAGGTAGCGGGGCGAATGAGCAGTTCTTC. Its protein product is CASSLLGSGANEQFF.

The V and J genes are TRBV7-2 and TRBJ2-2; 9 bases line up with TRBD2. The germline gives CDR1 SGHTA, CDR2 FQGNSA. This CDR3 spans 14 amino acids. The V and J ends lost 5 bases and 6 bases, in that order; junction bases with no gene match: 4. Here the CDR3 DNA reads TGTGCCAGCAGCGCCGGACTAGCGTCCGGGGAGCTGTTTTTT. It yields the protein CASSAGLASGELFF.

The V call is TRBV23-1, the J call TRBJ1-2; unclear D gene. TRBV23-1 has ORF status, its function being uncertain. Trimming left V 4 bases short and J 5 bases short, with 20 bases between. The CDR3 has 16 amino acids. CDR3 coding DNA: TGCGCCAGCAGTCCTTTAGACTCAACCCGAGGGTATGGCTACACCTTC. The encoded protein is CASSPLDSTRGYGYTF.

The CDR3 loop reads CASSSDRVLDKNIQYF. The CDR3 DNA follows: TGTGCCAGCAGTTCCGACAGGGTTTTAGACAAAAACATTCAGTACTTC. The chain recombines TRBV6-2 or TRBV6-3 with TRBJ2-4, with TRBD1 matching 7 bases. From germline, CDR1 is MNHEY and CDR2 SVGEGT. This CDR3 has 16 residues. With V trimmed by 4 bases and J by 3 bases, 9 bases remained unmatched.

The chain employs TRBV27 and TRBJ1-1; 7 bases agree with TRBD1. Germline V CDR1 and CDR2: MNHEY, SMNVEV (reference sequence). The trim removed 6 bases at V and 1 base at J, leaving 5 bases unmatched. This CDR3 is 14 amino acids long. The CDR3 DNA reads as TGTGCCAGCAGGGCCCGGACAGGGAACACTGAAGCTTTCTTT. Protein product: CASRARTGNTEAFF.

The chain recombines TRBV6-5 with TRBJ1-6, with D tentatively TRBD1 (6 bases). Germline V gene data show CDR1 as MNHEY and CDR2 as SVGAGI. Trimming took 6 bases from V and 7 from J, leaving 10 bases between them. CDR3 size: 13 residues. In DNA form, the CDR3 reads TGTGCCAGCAGCCGGACAGAGAATTCACCCCTCCACTTT. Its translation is CASSRTENSPLHF.

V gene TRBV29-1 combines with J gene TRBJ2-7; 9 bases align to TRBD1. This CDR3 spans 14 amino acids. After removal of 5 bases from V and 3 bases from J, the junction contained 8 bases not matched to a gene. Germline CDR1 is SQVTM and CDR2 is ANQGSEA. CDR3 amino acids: CSVRYMTGGYEQYF. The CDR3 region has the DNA TGCAGCGTTCGATATATGACAGGGGGCTACGAGCAGTACTTC.

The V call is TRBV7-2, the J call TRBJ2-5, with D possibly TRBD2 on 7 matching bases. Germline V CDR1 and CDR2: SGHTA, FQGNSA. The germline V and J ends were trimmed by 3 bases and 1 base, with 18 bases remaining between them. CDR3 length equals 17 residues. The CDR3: CASSLWARGTTQETQYF. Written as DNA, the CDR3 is TGTGCCAGCAGCTTGTGGGCGAGGGGGACTACCCAAGAGACCCAGTACTTC.

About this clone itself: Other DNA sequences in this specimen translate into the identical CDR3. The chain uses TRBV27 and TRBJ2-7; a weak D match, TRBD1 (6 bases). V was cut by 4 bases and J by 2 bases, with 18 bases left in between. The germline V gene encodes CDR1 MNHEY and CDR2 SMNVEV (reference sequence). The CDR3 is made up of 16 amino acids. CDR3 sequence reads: CASSSLGGRRPYEQYF. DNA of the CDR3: TGTGCCAGCAGTTCATTAGGGGGTAGGAGACCCTACGAGCAGTACTTC.

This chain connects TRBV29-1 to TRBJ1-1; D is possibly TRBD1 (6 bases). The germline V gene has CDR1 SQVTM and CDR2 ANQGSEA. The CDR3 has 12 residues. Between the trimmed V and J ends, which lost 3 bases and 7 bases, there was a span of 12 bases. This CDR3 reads CSVDHQTGEAFF. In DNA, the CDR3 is TGCAGCGTTGACCATCAGACAGGTGAAGCTTTCTTT.

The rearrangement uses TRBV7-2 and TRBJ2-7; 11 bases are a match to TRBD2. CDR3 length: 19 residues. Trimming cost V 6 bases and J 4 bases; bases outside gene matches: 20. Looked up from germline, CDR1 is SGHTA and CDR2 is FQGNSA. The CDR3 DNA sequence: TGTGCCAGCAGTCAGGAGGGGACAGCGGGGACTAGCGGACTATACGAGCAGTACTTC. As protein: CASSQEGTAGTSGLYEQYF.

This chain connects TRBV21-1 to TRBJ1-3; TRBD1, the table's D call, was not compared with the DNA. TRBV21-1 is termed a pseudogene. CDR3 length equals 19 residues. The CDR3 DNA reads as TGTGCCAGCAGCGCACTACTTAGGACAGGGCTTATCTCTGGAAACACCATATATTTT. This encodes CASSALLRTGLISGNTIYF.

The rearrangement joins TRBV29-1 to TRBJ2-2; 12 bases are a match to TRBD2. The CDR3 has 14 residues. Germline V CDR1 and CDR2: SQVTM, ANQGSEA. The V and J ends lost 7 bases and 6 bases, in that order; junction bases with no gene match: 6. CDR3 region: CSARLAGASGELFF. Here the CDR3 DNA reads TGCAGCGCCCGACTAGCGGGGGCTTCCGGGGAGCTGTTTTTT.

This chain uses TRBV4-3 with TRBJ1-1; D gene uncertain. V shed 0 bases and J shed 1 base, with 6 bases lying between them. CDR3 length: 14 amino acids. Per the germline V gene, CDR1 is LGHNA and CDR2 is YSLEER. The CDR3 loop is CASSQEQKNTEAFF. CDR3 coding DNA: TGCGCCAGCAGCCAAGAACAGAAGAACACTGAAGCTTTCTTT.

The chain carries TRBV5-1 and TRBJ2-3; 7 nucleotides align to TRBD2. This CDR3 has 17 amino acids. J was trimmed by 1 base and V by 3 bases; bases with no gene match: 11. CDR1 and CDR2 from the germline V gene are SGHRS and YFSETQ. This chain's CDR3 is CASSSALGRGGTDTQYF. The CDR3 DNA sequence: TGCGCCAGCAGCTCTGCCCTAGGGAGGGGAGGCACAGATACGCAGTATTTT. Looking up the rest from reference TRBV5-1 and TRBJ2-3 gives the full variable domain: KAGVTQTPRYLIKTRGQQVTLSCSPISGHRSVSWYQQTPGQGLQFLFEYFSETQRNKGNFPGRFSGRQFSNSRSEMNVSTLELGDSALYLCASSSALGRGGTDTQYFGPGTRLTVL.

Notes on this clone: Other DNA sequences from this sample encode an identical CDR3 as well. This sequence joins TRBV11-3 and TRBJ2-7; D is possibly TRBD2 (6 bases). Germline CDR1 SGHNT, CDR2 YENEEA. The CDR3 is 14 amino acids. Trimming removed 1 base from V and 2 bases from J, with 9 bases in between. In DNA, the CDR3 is TGTGCCAGCAGCTTAGGTCGCGGGACCTACGAGCAGTACTTC. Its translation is CASSLGRGTYEQYF.

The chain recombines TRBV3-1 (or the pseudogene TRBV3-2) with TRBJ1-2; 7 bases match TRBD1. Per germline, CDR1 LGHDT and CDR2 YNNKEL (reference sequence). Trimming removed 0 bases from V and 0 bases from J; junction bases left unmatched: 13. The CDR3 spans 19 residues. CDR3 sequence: CASSQDRKDRPDSNYGYTF. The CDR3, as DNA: TGTGCCAGCAGCCAAGATCGCAAGGACAGGCCAGACTCTAACTATGGCTACACCTTC.

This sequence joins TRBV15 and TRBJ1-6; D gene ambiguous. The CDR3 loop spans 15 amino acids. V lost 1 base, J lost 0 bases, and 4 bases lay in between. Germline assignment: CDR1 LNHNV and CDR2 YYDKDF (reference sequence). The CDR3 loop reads CATSRVASYNSPLHF. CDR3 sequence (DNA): TGTGCCACCAGCAGAGTGGCCTCCTATAATTCACCCCTCCACTTT.

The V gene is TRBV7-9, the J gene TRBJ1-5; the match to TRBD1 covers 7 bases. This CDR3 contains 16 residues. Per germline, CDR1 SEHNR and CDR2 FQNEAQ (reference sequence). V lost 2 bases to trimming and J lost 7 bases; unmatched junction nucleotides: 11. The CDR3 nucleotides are TGTGCCAGCAGCTTATGGGCCAGGGGGACCCAGCAGCCCCAGCATTTT. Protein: CASSLWARGTQQPQHF.

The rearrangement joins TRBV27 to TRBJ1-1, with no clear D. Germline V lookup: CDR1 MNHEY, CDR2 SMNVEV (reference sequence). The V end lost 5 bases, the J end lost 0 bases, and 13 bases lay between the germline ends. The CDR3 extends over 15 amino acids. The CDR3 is CASSPYDGVNTEAFF. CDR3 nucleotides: TGTGCCAGCAGTCCTTACGACGGAGTGAACACTGAAGCTTTCTTT.

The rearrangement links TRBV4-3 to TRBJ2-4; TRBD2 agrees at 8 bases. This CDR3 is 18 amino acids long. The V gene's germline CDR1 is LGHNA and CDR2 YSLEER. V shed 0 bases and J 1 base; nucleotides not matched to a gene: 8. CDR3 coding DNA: TGCGCCAGCAGCCAAGATAATACGGGAGGGCTGGCCAAAAACATTCAGTACTTC. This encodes CASSQDNTGGLAKNIQYF.